The entry below gives a single T cell receptor beta chain sequence along with its context. The library protocol tagged each TCR cDNA with a unique molecular identifier. Each CDR3 protein is one row after TCRdb ran MiXCR on the 5' RACE reads. The table includes some 100,000 distinct CDR3 sequences, about 12% detected once. The sample's time point: sample taken at primary tumor resection. This sample stems from a study of spatial heterogeneity in lung cancer. This CDR3 region has 14 residues. Per germline, CDR1 SNHLY and CDR2 FYNNEI. V shed 7 bases and J shed 6 bases, with 18 bases lying between them. This clonotype was obtained from a male donor with early-stage non-small cell lung cancer. The V call is TRBV2, the J call TRBJ1-1, with no clear D. The sample was PBMCs, taken at surgery. The chain's CDR3 is CASTLGREAAEAFF. The CDR3 DNA reads as TGTGCCAGCACCTTAGGAAGGGAAGCCGCTGAAGCTTTCTTT.